This T cell receptor (beta chain) was retrieved from a study of T cells and Merkel cell carcinoma outcomes. Study results and caveats: In Merkel cell carcinoma, repertoire and T-cell density reportedly predicted outcomes.

Data came from immunoSEQ multiplex PCR; TCRdb stores just in-frame clones and leaves some out. The sample holds some 21,000 clones, over 75% seen once. This CDR3 is built from 15 residues. Trimming removed 1 base from V and 5 bases from J, with 14 bases in between. In germline, CDR1 is SNHLY, CDR2 FYNNEI. This clone is deemed medium-sized. Its specificity is unknown. Sample: tumor tissue from Merkel cell carcinoma. The sequence came from a human donor with Merkel cell carcinoma. The V call is TRBV2, the J call TRBJ2-5; possibly TRBD1 or TRBD2 for D (6 bases each). The CDR3 protein is CASSEGFRGVETQYF. Written as DNA, the CDR3 is TGTGCCAGCAGTGAAGGGTTTAGGGGGGTGGAGACCCAGTACTTC.